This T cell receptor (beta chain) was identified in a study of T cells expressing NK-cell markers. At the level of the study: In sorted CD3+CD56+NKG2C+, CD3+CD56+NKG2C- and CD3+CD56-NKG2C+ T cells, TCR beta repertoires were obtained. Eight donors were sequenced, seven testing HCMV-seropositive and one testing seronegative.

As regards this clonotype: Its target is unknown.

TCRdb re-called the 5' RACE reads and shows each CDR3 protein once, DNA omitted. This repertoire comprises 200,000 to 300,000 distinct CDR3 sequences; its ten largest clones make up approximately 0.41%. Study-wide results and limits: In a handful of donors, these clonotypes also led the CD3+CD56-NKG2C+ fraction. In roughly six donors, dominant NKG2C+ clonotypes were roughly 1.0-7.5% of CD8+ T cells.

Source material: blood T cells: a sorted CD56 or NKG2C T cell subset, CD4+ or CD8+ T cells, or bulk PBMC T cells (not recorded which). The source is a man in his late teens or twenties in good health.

CDR3 loop: CASRRTAGGTGELFF. The J gene is TRBJ2-2, the V gene TRBV28; absent DNA, TCRdb's TRBD2 call cannot be checked. Germline assignment: CDR1 MDHEN and CDR2 SYDVKM. The CDR3 extends over 15 amino acids. The whole variable domain, remainder taken from reference TRBV28 and TRBJ2-2, is DVKVTQSSRYLVKRTGEKVFLECVQDMDHENMFWYRQDPGLGLRLIYFSYDVKMKEKGDIPEGYSVSREKKERFSLILESASTNQTSMYLCASRRTAGGTGELFFGEGSRLTVL.